The rows below give T cell receptor beta chains drawn from one sample of a study of immune heterogeneity within non-small cell lung tumors. TCRdb itself ran the multiplex PCR reads through MiXCR, one entry per CDR3 protein. The table shows approximately 15,000 distinct CDR3 sequences, with 25% to 35% occurring only once. Sequences were obtained from lung tumor tissue. These receptors were collected from a man aged 35-49 years with non-small cell lung cancer. CDR3s include the opening cysteine and the closing phenylalanine or tryptophan. D genes are given only for firm matches. Size tells how often a clone was seen (once, few, many) or the class of an expanded clone, and some rows leave it out.

CDR3 DNA: TGTGCCAGCAGCTCACTAGGACTAGCGGGGTTCTACGAGCAGTACTTC; CDR3 protein: CASSSLGLAGFYEQYF; clone size: many; D gene: TRBD2; V gene: TRBV7-2; J gene: TRBJ2-7
CDR3 DNA: TGTGCCAGCAGTTACTCGAATCAAGGCTACGAGCAGTACTTC; CDR3 protein: CASSYSNQGYEQYF; clone size: medium-sized; D gene: NA; V gene: TRBV6-5; J gene: TRBJ2-7
CDR3 DNA: TGTGCCAGCAGTGAAGCGCTTTGGATGACCTACGAAAAACTGTTTTTT; CDR3 protein: CASSEALWMTYEKLFF; clone size: many; D gene: NA; V gene: TRBV2; J gene: TRBJ1-4
CDR3 DNA: TGTGCCAGCGGGGGGCAGGGCGGCAACACTGAAGCTTTCTTT; CDR3 protein: CASGGQGGNTEAFF; clone size: few; D gene: NA; V gene: TRBV3-1; J gene: TRBJ1-1
CDR3 DNA: TGTGCCAGCAGCCCCGTGATAGCGGGAGGCCGGGAGCAGTTCTTC; CDR3 protein: CASSPVIAGGREQFF; clone size: many; D gene: TRBD2; V gene: TRBV6-2/TRBV6-3; J gene: TRBJ2-1
CDR3 DNA: TGTGCCAGCAGTGAGAGCGGGGCGAACACCGGGGAGCTGCTTTTT; CDR3 protein: CASSESGANTGELLF; clone size: NA; D gene: TRBD2; V gene: TRBV2; J gene: TRBJ2-2
CDR3 DNA: TGTGCCAGCTACCCGGGCAGATTTAGCACAGATACGCAGTATTTT; CDR3 protein: CASYPGRFSTDTQYF; clone size: NA; D gene: NA; V gene: TRBV2; J gene: TRBJ2-3
CDR3 DNA: TGCAGTGCTAGATCAACTGATGTGGCCTCGGAGAACTATGGCTACACCTTC; CDR3 protein: CSARSTDVASENYGYTF; clone size: many; D gene: NA; V gene: TRBV20-1; J gene: TRBJ1-2
CDR3 DNA: TGTGCCAGCAGCTCGACAGGGGCCTACGGCTACACCTTC; CDR3 protein: CASSSTGAYGYTF; clone size: NA; D gene: TRBD1; V gene: TRBV7-2; J gene: TRBJ1-2
CDR3 DNA: TGTGCCAGCAGCCCGAGCGGGAATTCCTACAATGAGCAGTTCTTC; CDR3 protein: CASSPSGNSYNEQFF; clone size: many; D gene: TRBD2; V gene: TRBV9; J gene: TRBJ2-1
CDR3 DNA: TGTGCCAGCAGTTACTCGCGGCAGCCCTTTGGAACCGGGGAGCTGTTTTTT; CDR3 protein: CASSYSRQPFGTGELFF; clone size: NA; D gene: NA; V gene: TRBV6-5; J gene: TRBJ2-2
CDR3 DNA: TGTGCCTGGAGTTCGGGGGTAGCGGGAGATTTGTTCTTC; CDR3 protein: CAWSSGVAGDLFF; clone size: NA; D gene: TRBD2; V gene: TRBV30; J gene: TRBJ2-1
CDR3 DNA: TGCAGTGCTACCACCGTAGGTGGGGGGGTATGGGAGACCCAGTACTTC; CDR3 protein: CSATTVGGGVWETQYF; clone size: NA; D gene: TRBD2; V gene: TRBV20-1; J gene: TRBJ2-5
CDR3 DNA: TGCAGTGCTAGAGATCGGTCCTTTCACACCGGGGAGCTGTTTTTT; CDR3 protein: CSARDRSFHTGELFF; clone size: few; D gene: NA; V gene: TRBV20-1; J gene: TRBJ2-2
CDR3 DNA: TGTGCCAGCAGCGACAGGGTCAACGAGCAGTACTTC; CDR3 protein: CASSDRVNEQYF; clone size: many; D gene: TRBD1; V gene: TRBV7-8; J gene: TRBJ2-7
CDR3 DNA: TGTGCCAGCAGCCAAGATTTAGCACGGTCTAAAACCTCTTCACCCCTCCACTTT; CDR3 protein: CASSQDLARSKTSSPLHF; clone size: NA; D gene: NA; V gene: TRBV4-2; J gene: TRBJ1-6
CDR3 DNA: TGTGCCAGCTCCCGATCCGGGGACTACAATGAGCAGTTCTTC; CDR3 protein: CASSRSGDYNEQFF; clone size: many; D gene: NA; V gene: TRBV27; J gene: TRBJ2-1
CDR3 DNA: TGTGCCAGCAGTTACGACGTGAACACTGAAGCTTTCTTT; CDR3 protein: CASSYDVNTEAFF; clone size: NA; D gene: NA; V gene: TRBV6-6; J gene: TRBJ1-1
CDR3 DNA: TGTGCCAGCAGCCCCAGACCTATTAGCGGGGGTTTCACAGATACGCAGTATTTT; CDR3 protein: CASSPRPISGGFTDTQYF; clone size: many; D gene: TRBD2; V gene: TRBV11-3; J gene: TRBJ2-3
CDR3 DNA: TGCAGTGCTGTAGTAGCGGGAGGAGGGACAGATACGCAGTATTTT; CDR3 protein: CSAVVAGGGTDTQYF; clone size: NA; D gene: TRBD2; V gene: TRBV20-1; J gene: TRBJ2-3
CDR3 DNA: TGTGCCAGCAACCGACTCTACTCCTACGAGCAGTACTTC; CDR3 protein: CASNRLYSYEQYF; clone size: medium-sized; D gene: NA; V gene: TRBV6-1; J gene: TRBJ2-7
CDR3 DNA: TGTGCCATCAGTGAGTGGGGGGAACTGACTAGCGGGGCCCCAGTTAAGCAGTTCTTC; CDR3 protein: CAISEWGELTSGAPVKQFF; clone size: NA; D gene: TRBD2; V gene: TRBV10-3; J gene: TRBJ2-1
CDR3 DNA: TGTGCCAGCAGCTTAGGTTGGGGCTCACCGCAGCTCGAGCAGTACTTC; CDR3 protein: CASSLGWGSPQLEQYF; clone size: many; D gene: NA; V gene: TRBV7-2; J gene: TRBJ2-7
CDR3 DNA: TGTGCCAGCAGCCACCACTCCGACACCGGGGAGCTGTTTTTT; CDR3 protein: CASSHHSDTGELFF; clone size: many; D gene: NA; V gene: TRBV14; J gene: TRBJ2-2
CDR3 DNA: TGTGCCAGCAGCCCCCCCGGGGGTTTTGGAAACACCATATATTTT; CDR3 protein: CASSPPGGFGNTIYF; clone size: many; D gene: NA; V gene: TRBV3-1; J gene: TRBJ1-3
CDR3 DNA: TGTGCCAGCAGCCCGACTGGAAACACCATATATTTT; CDR3 protein: CASSPTGNTIYF; clone size: medium-sized; D gene: NA; V gene: TRBV9; J gene: TRBJ1-3
CDR3 DNA: TGTGCCACCAGTGATTTTGGCCTAGCGGGAGTTGAGACCCAGTACTTC; CDR3 protein: CATSDFGLAGVETQYF; clone size: few; D gene: TRBD2; V gene: TRBV24-1; J gene: TRBJ2-5
CDR3 DNA: TGTGCCATCAGTGCACGGGGGGACCACAATGAGCAGTTCTTC; CDR3 protein: CAISARGDHNEQFF; clone size: many; D gene: TRBD2; V gene: TRBV10-3; J gene: TRBJ2-1
CDR3 DNA: TGTGCCAGCAGTTACTTTCAACCAAGAAACTATGGCTACACCTTC; CDR3 protein: CASSYFQPRNYGYTF; clone size: many; D gene: NA; V gene: TRBV6-2/TRBV6-3; J gene: TRBJ1-2
CDR3 DNA: TGTGCCAGCAGCTTGGGGACAGGGGGCCGGCAGTACTTC; CDR3 protein: CASSLGTGGRQYF; clone size: few; D gene: TRBD1; V gene: TRBV5-6; J gene: TRBJ2-7
CDR3 DNA: TGCGCCAGCAGCCAAGATAGGAATACGCAGTATTTT; CDR3 protein: CASSQDRNTQYF; clone size: few; D gene: NA; V gene: TRBV4-3; J gene: TRBJ2-3
CDR3 DNA: TGTGCCACCAGTGATAGGGGGGGAGGATCCTACAATGAGCAGTTCTTC; CDR3 protein: CATSDRGGGSYNEQFF; clone size: many; D gene: NA; V gene: TRBV24-1; J gene: TRBJ2-1
CDR3 DNA: TGCGCCAGCAGCTACGGCGGGGGGCGGCAAGAGACCCAGTACTTC; CDR3 protein: CASSYGGGRQETQYF; clone size: NA; D gene: TRBD2; V gene: TRBV4-1; J gene: TRBJ2-5
CDR3 DNA: TGTGCCAGTTGGGGACAGTCCTACGAGCAGTACTTC; CDR3 protein: CASWGQSYEQYF; clone size: medium-sized; D gene: TRBD1; V gene: TRBV2; J gene: TRBJ2-7
CDR3 DNA: TGTGCCAGCAGCTTCAGACTATTAGATACGCAGTATTTT; CDR3 protein: CASSFRLLDTQYF; clone size: many; D gene: NA; V gene: TRBV7-2; J gene: TRBJ2-3
CDR3 DNA: TGTGCCAGCAGCACCCGCCCGGGAGGGTTCGATGCGCAGTATTTT; CDR3 protein: CASSTRPGGFDAQYF; clone size: NA; D gene: TRBD2; V gene: TRBV9; J gene: TRBJ2-3
CDR3 DNA: TGCGCCAGCAGCAGTGGCAGCCTGAACACTGAAGCTTTCTTT; CDR3 protein: CASSSGSLNTEAFF; clone size: few; D gene: NA; V gene: TRBV5-1; J gene: TRBJ1-1
CDR3 DNA: TGTGCCAGCAGCAGGGGATCGAGCACTGAAGCTTTCTTT; CDR3 protein: CASSRGSSTEAFF; clone size: medium-sized; D gene: NA; V gene: TRBV28; J gene: TRBJ1-1
CDR3 DNA: TGTGCCAGCAGTTTTGGAGTCAGCCGCGTCACTGAAGCTTTCTTT; CDR3 protein: CASSFGVSRVTEAFF; clone size: medium-sized; D gene: NA; V gene: TRBV12-3/TRBV12-4; J gene: TRBJ1-1
CDR3 DNA: TGTGCCAGCAGGCCGGGTCAGGGAGCAGATACGCAGTATTTT; CDR3 protein: CASRPGQGADTQYF; clone size: medium-sized; D gene: NA; V gene: TRBV12-3/TRBV12-4; J gene: TRBJ2-3
CDR3 DNA: TGTGCCAGCGCCGGATCGGGGAATGAGCAGTTCTTC; CDR3 protein: CASAGSGNEQFF; clone size: many; D gene: NA; V gene: TRBV12-3/TRBV12-4; J gene: TRBJ2-1
CDR3 DNA: TGTGCCATCATGGACTCAGGTCCGTCGGAGACCCAGTACTTC; CDR3 protein: CAIMDSGPSETQYF; clone size: NA; D gene: NA; V gene: TRBV10-3; J gene: TRBJ2-5
CDR3 DNA: TGTGCCAGTAGCGGGACGGGGAGCTCTGGAAACACCATATATTTT; CDR3 protein: CASSGTGSSGNTIYF; clone size: few; D gene: NA; V gene: TRBV19; J gene: TRBJ1-3
CDR3 DNA: TGTGCCAGCAGCTTGAACCGACAGGCGCTAGCTTTCTTT; CDR3 protein: CASSLNRQALAFF; clone size: medium-sized; D gene: NA; V gene: TRBV11-3; J gene: TRBJ1-1
CDR3 DNA: TGTGCCAGCAGCGAGGGACCGGCCTCTGGAAACACCATATATTTT; CDR3 protein: CASSEGPASGNTIYF; clone size: NA; D gene: NA; V gene: TRBV5-6; J gene: TRBJ1-3
CDR3 DNA: TGTGCCACCAGTGACTCGGGAGGGCCTGGGGAGCTGTTTTTT; CDR3 protein: CATSDSGGPGELFF; clone size: few; D gene: TRBD2; V gene: TRBV24-1; J gene: TRBJ2-2
CDR3 DNA: TGTGCCAGCAGCCGGGACAGTCTTACCTACGAGCAGTACTTC; CDR3 protein: CASSRDSLTYEQYF; clone size: many; D gene: TRBD1; V gene: TRBV3-1; J gene: TRBJ2-7
CDR3 DNA: TGTGCCAGCAGCCACAGGGGGATCTCCTACGAGCAGTACTTC; CDR3 protein: CASSHRGISYEQYF; clone size: medium-sized; D gene: TRBD1; V gene: TRBV6-1; J gene: TRBJ2-7
CDR3 DNA: TGTGCCAGCAGTTTAGTGGCAAACCCCTACCAAGAGACCCAGTACTTC; CDR3 protein: CASSLVANPYQETQYF; clone size: many; D gene: NA; V gene: TRBV12-3/TRBV12-4; J gene: TRBJ2-5
CDR3 DNA: TGTGCCAGCAGCCTCGGGGTAAACACCATATATTTT; CDR3 protein: CASSLGVNTIYF; clone size: few; D gene: NA; V gene: TRBV5-6; J gene: TRBJ1-3
CDR3 DNA: TGTGCCTGGAGGTGGGCAGGTTATGGCTGCACCTTC; CDR3 protein: CAWRWAGYGCTF; clone size: NA; D gene: NA; V gene: TRBV30; J gene: TRBJ1-2
CDR3 DNA: TGTGCCAGCAGCTTTTCCGGGAGGGGATTAAGCGGAGAGACCCAGTACTTC; CDR3 protein: CASSFSGRGLSGETQYF; clone size: many; D gene: TRBD2; V gene: TRBV7-2; J gene: TRBJ2-5
CDR3 DNA: TGCGCCAGCAGCAGGACCTGGGCCGATAACACCGGGGAGCTGTTTTTT; CDR3 protein: CASSRTWADNTGELFF; clone size: many; D gene: NA; V gene: TRBV5-1; J gene: TRBJ2-2
CDR3 DNA: TGTGCCAGCACAGGACAGGCTAAAGCTTTCTTT; CDR3 protein: CASTGQAKAFF; clone size: many; D gene: TRBD1; V gene: TRBV6-2/TRBV6-3; J gene: TRBJ1-1
CDR3 DNA: TGTGCCAGCAGTGCCTCAGGGTTTGGGCAGTACTTC; CDR3 protein: CASSASGFGQYF; clone size: NA; D gene: NA; V gene: TRBV25-1; J gene: TRBJ2-7
CDR3 DNA: TGTGCCAGCAGCCCCGAGACAGGAACTGAAGCTTTCTTT; CDR3 protein: CASSPETGTEAFF; clone size: few; D gene: NA; V gene: TRBV11-2; J gene: TRBJ1-1
CDR3 DNA: TGTGCCAGCAGTGAGACCCAGCAGAGCTACAATGAGCAGTTCTTC; CDR3 protein: CASSETQQSYNEQFF; clone size: medium-sized; D gene: NA; V gene: TRBV2; J gene: TRBJ2-1